The rows below give T cell receptor beta chains drawn from one sample of a study of T cell responses to AZD1222 COVID-19 vaccine. Libraries were prepared by immunoSEQ multiplex PCR; TCRdb keeps only in-frame clonotypes and omits some of them. The profile covers around 160,000 clones, with about 91% appearing a single time and 1% to 1.4% taken by the ten largest. The material sequenced was peripheral blood, taken 28 days after the second AZD1222 dose. The receptors come from an adult who received the AZD1222 COVID-19 vaccine. Each CDR3 is given without its conserved first and last residue.

j_gene	v_gene	CDR3aa
TRBJ2-3	TRBV12-5	ASGFGGTDTQY
TRBJ1-1	TRBV6-6	ASSQRDRGRMNTEAF
TRBJ1-6	TRBV5-1	ASSSGDTQPVGPLH
TRBJ1-2	TRBV29-1	SVRWGVSGYT
TRBJ2-5	TRBV30	AWALGKTQY
TRBJ2-2	TRBV19	ASSLAGEGTGELF
TRBJ2-1	TRBV2	ASSEGYSYNEQF
TRBJ1-2	TRBV6-5	ASSYRAHGYT
TRBJ1-1	TRBV5-6	ASSLGGGSNTEAF
TRBJ1-6	TRBV27	ASSPFLGSPLH
TRBJ1-1	TRBV6-5	ASKTGWVNTEAF
TRBJ1-6	TRBV18	ASSPQQGARNSPLH
TRBJ1-4	TRBV12-3/TRBV12-4	ASSFGRKLF
TRBJ1-1	TRBV9	ASSATGRLNTEAF
TRBJ2-7	TRBV29-1	SVEGGTYEQY
TRBJ1-5	TRBV5-5	ASSFAFGAFNQPQH
TRBJ1-1	TRBV7-2	ASSLGGTGKTF
TRBJ2-3	TRBV9	ASSVGGHTDTQY
TRBJ1-4	TRBV18	ASSLPDGGNEKLF
TRBJ1-1	TRBV6-5	ASTPLGVETEAF
TRBJ2-1	TRBV11-2	ASSPRLAGGYYNEQF
TRBJ1-5	TRBV6-5	ASSYSRGPEGQPQH
TRBJ2-3	TRBV3-1/TRBV3-2	ASSHETKGDTQY
TRBJ1-1	TRBV11-3	ASSLDVLAGTGCTEAF
TRBJ1-1	TRBV27	ASSLYGGTEAF
TRBJ1-4	TRBV2	ASRPYGVTNEKLF
TRBJ2-5	TRBV4-1	ASSQDRARVGETQY
TRBJ2-1	TRBV4-2	ASSQDHPGNVNNEQF
TRBJ1-2	TRBV15	ATSRSLTGQGWYYGYT
TRBJ2-7	TRBV2	ANSGYFSYEQY
TRBJ1-2	TRBV18	ASSPAGRGAFYGYT
TRBJ1-1	TRBV28	ASSLRRARTEAF
TRBJ2-5	TRBV5-6	ASSLETTSQY
TRBJ1-1	TRBV15	ATTRDRGFEAF
TRBJ1-4	TRBV18	ASSPRANEKLF
TRBJ2-7	TRBV5-4	ASSLDGSSYEQY
TRBJ1-2	TRBV19	ASSFYVTNYGYT
TRBJ1-1	TRBV4-1	ASSQGPTMNTEAF
TRBJ2-1	TRBV6-1	ASSEALLRTGGGHEQF
TRBJ1-5	TRBV19	ASSIFTAGNQPQH
TRBJ2-1	TRBV7-6	ASSLGSGYYNEQF
TRBJ1-1	TRBV6-4	ASSAQTNTEAF
TRBJ1-1	TRBV24-1	ALSGQGSNEAF
TRBJ1-5	TRBV28	ASSSPGPSRQPQH
TRBJ1-2	TRBV11-1	ASSPGGGDYGYT
TRBJ2-2	TRBV6-2/TRBV6-3	ASSYSTSRAQGGDTGELF